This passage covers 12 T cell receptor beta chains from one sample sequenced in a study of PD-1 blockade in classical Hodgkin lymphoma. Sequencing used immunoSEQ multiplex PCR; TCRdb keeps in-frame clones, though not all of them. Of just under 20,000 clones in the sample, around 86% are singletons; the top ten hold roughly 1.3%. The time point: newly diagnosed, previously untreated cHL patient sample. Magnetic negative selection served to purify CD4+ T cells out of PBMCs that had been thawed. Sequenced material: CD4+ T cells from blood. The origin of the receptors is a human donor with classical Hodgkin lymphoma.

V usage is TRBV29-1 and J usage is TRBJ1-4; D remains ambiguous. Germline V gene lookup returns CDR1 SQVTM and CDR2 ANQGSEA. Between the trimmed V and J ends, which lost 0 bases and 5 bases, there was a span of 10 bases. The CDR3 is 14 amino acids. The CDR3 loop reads CSVEDGRQNEKLFF. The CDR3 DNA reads TGCAGCGTTGAAGACGGGCGGCAGAATGAAAAACTGTTTTTT.

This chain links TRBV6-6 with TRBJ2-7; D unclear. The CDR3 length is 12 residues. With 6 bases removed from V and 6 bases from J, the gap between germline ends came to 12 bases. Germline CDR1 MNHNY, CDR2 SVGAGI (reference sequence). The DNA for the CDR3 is TGTGCCAGCAGAACCCCCATGGGCGAGCAGTACTTC. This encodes CASRTPMGEQYF.

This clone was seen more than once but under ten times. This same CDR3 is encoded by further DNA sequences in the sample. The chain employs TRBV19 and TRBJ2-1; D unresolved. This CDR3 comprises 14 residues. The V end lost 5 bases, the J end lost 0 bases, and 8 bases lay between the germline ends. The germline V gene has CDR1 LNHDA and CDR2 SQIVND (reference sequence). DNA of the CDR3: TGTGCCAGTAGTTCCGGAAGCTCCTACAATGAGCAGTTCTTC. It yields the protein CASSSGSSYNEQFF.

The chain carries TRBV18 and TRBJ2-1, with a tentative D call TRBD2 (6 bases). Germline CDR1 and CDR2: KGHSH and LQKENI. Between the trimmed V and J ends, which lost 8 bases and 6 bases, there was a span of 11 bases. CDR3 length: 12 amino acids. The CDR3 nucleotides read TGTGCCAGCCATACCGGGGGCAATGAGCAGTTCTTC. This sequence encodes CASHTGGNEQFF.

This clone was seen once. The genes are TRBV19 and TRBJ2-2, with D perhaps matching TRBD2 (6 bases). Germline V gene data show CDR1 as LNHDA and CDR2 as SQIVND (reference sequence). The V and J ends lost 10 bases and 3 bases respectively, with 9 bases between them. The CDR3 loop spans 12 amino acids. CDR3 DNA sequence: TGTGCCACGAAGCGGGACACCGGGGAGCTGTTTTTT. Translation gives CATKRDTGELFF.

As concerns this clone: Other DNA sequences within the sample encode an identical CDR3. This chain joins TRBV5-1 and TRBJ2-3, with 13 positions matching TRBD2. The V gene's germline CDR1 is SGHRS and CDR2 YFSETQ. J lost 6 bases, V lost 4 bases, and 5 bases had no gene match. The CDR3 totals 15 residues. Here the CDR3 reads CASSQGLAGADTQYF. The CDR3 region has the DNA TGCGCCAGCAGCCAAGGACTAGCGGGAGCGGATACGCAGTATTTT.

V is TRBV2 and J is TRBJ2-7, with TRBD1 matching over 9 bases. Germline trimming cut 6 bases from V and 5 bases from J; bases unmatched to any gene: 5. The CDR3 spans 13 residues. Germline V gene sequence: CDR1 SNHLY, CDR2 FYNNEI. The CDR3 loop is CASRGTGRDEQYF. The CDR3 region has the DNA TGTGCCAGCAGAGGGACAGGGAGGGACGAGCAGTACTTC.

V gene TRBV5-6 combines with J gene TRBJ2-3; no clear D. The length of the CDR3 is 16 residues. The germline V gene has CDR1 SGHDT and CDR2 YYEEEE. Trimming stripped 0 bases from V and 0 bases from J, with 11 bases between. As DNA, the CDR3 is TGTGCCAGCAGCTTGGCCGGTAGATCTAGCACAGATACGCAGTATTTT. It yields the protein CASSLAGRSSTDTQYF.

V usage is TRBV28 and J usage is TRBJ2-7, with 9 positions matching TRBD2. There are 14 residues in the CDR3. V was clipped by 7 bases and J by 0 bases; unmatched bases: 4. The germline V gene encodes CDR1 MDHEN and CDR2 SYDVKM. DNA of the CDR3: TGTGCCAGCATCCGTAGCGGGGGCTCCTACGAGCAGTACTTC. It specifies CASIRSGGSYEQYF.

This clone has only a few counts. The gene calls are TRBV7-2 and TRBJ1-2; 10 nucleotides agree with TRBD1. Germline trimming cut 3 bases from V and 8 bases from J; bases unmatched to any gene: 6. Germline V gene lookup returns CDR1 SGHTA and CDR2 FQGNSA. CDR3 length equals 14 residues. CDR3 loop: CASSFQGQGLGYTF. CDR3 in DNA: TGTGCCAGCAGCTTTCAGGGACAGGGGCTGGGCTACACCTTC.

The CDR3, as DNA: TGCGCCAGCAGCCAAGATTTTTGGGGGACTAGCGGGAGTGGGGAGCTGTTTTTT. Translation gives CASSQDFWGTSGSGELFF. This rearrangement joins TRBV4-1 to TRBJ2-2; 14 bases are shared with TRBD2. Per germline, CDR1 MGHRA and CDR2 YSYEKL. V gave up 0 bases and J gave up 8 bases; unmatched junction bases: 8. This CDR3 has 18 amino acids.

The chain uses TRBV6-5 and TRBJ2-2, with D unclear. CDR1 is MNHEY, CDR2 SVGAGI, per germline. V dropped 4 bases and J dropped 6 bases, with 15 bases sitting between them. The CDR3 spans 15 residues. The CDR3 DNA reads TGTGCCAGCAGTTCCCGTACAAGAGGCGCCGGGGAGCTGTTTTTT. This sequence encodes CASSSRTRGAGELFF.